The T cell receptor beta chain under discussion was sequenced for a study of early T cells in non-severe SARS-CoV-2 infection. Study summary: Sequencing was performed on bulk RNA from unsorted whole blood, leaving chains unpaired.

Unique molecular identifiers (one per individual cDNA molecule) were attached. TCRdb reanalysed the 5' RACE reads using MiXCR and keeps one entry per CDR3 protein. The sample lists tens of thousands of distinct CDR3 sequences; approximately 5.4% were seen once. This CDR3 spans 14 amino acids. The germline CDR1 and CDR2 sequences are KGHSH and LQKENI. V lost 2 bases, J lost 12 bases, and 20 bases lay in between. This clonotype was seen only a few times. The origin of this receptor is an adult who was a healthcare worker with PCR-confirmed SARS-CoV-2 infection or an uninfected control (not recorded which). The chain has TRBV18 and TRBJ2-7; possibly TRBD1 for D (6 bases). The specimen sequenced was whole blood. In DNA, the CDR3 is TGTGCCAGCTCACCAGGTAAACAGGGCGGAATGTCGTACTTC. Its protein is CASSPGKQGGMSYF.